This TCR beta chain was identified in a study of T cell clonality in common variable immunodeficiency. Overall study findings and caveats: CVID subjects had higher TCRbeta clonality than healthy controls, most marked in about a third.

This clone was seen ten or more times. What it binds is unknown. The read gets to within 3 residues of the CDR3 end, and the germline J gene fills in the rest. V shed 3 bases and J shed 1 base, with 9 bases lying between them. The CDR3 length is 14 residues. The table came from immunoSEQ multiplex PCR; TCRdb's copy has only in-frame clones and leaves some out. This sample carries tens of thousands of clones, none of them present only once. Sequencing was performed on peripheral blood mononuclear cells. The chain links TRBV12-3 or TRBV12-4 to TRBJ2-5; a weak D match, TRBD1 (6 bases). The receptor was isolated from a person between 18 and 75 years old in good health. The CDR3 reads CASSFNRAQETQYF. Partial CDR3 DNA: TGTGCCAGCAGTTTTAACAGGGCCCAAGAGACC.